This TCR beta chain was observed in a study of naive and memory T cell subsets. J gave up 4 bases and V 0 bases, and 6 bases lay outside the gene matches. The CDR3 is 16 amino acids. Germline V lookup: CDR1 SGHTA, CDR2 FQGNSA. The beta constant-region primer was an equimolar mix of two oligonucleotides covering TRBC1 and TRBC2. The ligated cDNA underwent four PCR rounds using SP2 and nested alpha and beta constant-region primers. TCRdb called the UMI-ligation and nested PCR reads again in MiXCR, with one record for every CDR3 protein. The repertoire holds some 31,000 distinct CDR3 sequences, less than 20% seen once, with around 3.3% in the top ten.

The clonotype was recovered from a human donor in good health. The chain carries TRBV7-2 and TRBJ2-1; TRBD1 matches 7 bases. The sequencing sample was made of effector memory CD4+ T cells from blood. As for subset: effector memory, CD45RA- CD27-. CDR3 region: CASSLAATGPYNEQFF. The CDR3 DNA is TGTGCCAGCAGCTTAGCGGCGACAGGGCCTTACAATGAGCAGTTCTTC.